Following are 30 T cell receptor beta chains from one sample sequenced in a study of cytomegalovirus exposure and HLA in healthy donors. PCR involved 60 Vbeta and 13 Jbeta primers. Only in-frame clones appear in the TCRdb table, and some are missing; sequencing was by immunoSEQ multiplex PCR. The sample holds roughly 100,000 clones, around three fifths seen once. Sequenced input: PBMCs. Every receptor here comes from a woman aged 45-59 years in good health and CMV-seropositive.

The chain couples TRBV29-1 to TRBJ1-1; D perhaps matches TRBD1 (5 bases). Trimming removed 3 bases at V and 5 bases at J, with 16 bases between. CDR3 length: 14 residues. Germline lookup yields CDR1 SQVTM and CDR2 ANQGSEA. As DNA, the CDR3 is TGCAGCGTTGACAGGCGGGGGGAGGAAACTGAAGCTTTCTTT. It codes for CSVDRRGEETEAFF.

The chain has TRBV27 and TRBJ2-2, with D possibly being TRBD2 (5 bases). Looked up from germline, CDR1 is MNHEY and CDR2 is SMNVEV (reference sequence). With 5 bases removed from V and 2 bases from J, the gap between germline ends came to 15 bases. The CDR3 sequence is 16 residues long. For the CDR3, the DNA is TGTGCCAGCAGTCGCCTCATCGGGATCAACACCGGGGAGCTGTTTTTT. Translation: CASSRLIGINTGELFF.

This clone came up a few times. This chain connects TRBV18 to TRBJ2-1; D gene ambiguous. Germline V gene lookup returns CDR1 KGHSH and CDR2 LQKENI. The CDR3 covers 12 residues. Trimming pared 2 bases from V and 6 bases from J, leaving 5 bases between. The CDR3 sequence is CASSPTSNEQFF. The DNA of the CDR3 is TGTGCCAGCTCACCAACGAGCAATGAGCAGTTCTTC.

This clone was counted only a few times. This sequence joins TRBV7-2 and TRBJ1-4; 9 positions match TRBD1. Germline CDR1 is SGHTA and CDR2 is FQGNSA. The CDR3 sequence is 15 residues long. V gave up 2 bases and J gave up 11 bases; unmatched junction bases: 9. This chain's CDR3 is CASSLLGTGRQKLFF. The CDR3 DNA follows: TGTGCCAGCAGCTTATTAGGGACAGGGAGGCAGAAACTGTTTTTT.

The chain carries TRBV11-3 and TRBJ2-1; tentative D call: TRBD1 (7 bases). CDR1 is SGHNT and CDR2 is YENEEA in the germline V gene. V gave up 5 bases and J gave up 5 bases, with 16 bases separating them. This CDR3 comprises 15 residues. CDR3 DNA: TGTGCCAGCAGCCCACGCCAGGGGGGAAACAATGAGCAGTTCTTC. It is translated as CASSPRQGGNNEQFF. Full variable domain (remainder filled in from reference TRBV11-3 and TRBJ2-1): EAGVVQSPRYKIIEKKQPVAFWCNPISGHNTLYWYLQNLGQGPELLIRYENEEAVDDSQLPKDRFSAERLKGVDSTLKIQPAELGDSAVYLCASSPRQGGNNEQFFGPGTRLTVL.

J is TRBJ2-5 and V is TRBV7-9; TRBD1 matches 10 bases. The DNA end is more similar to TRBJ2-7, so the J call may be wrong. The CDR3 loop spans 15 amino acids. In germline, CDR1 is SEHNR, CDR2 FQNEAQ (reference sequence). CDR3 amino acids: CASSYGTGDIHEQYF. The DNA of the CDR3 is TGTGCCAGCAGCTACGGGACAGGGGACATCCACGAGCAGTACTTC.

The chain joins TRBV11-2 to TRBJ1-1, with D unresolved. With 1 base removed from V and 0 bases from J, the gap between germline ends came to 3 bases. Germline CDR1 and CDR2: SGHAT and FQNNGV. The CDR3 covers 13 residues. The CDR3 DNA reads TGTGCCAGCAGCTTAGGGCTGAACACTGAAGCTTTCTTT. Residues: CASSLGLNTEAFF.

The sample holds many counts of this clone. This chain links TRBV28 with TRBJ1-1; D gene unclear. Between the trimmed V and J ends, which lost 6 bases and 1 base, there was a span of 3 bases. The CDR3 consists of 11 residues. Germline CDR1 and CDR2: MDHEN and SYDVKM. CDR3 sequence: CASSKNTEAFF. The DNA of the CDR3 is TGTGCCAGCAGCAAGAACACTGAAGCTTTCTTT.

This clone was picked up a small number of times. Other nucleotide sequences from this sample produce the same CDR3. This chain uses TRBV9 with TRBJ1-2; possibly TRBD1 for D (5 bases). Germline CDR1 SGDLS, CDR2 YYNGEE. Trimming stripped 0 bases from V and 3 bases from J, with 9 bases between. The length of the CDR3 is 14 residues. This CDR3 reads CASSVGGGDYGYTF. CDR3 in DNA: TGTGCCAGCAGCGTAGGGGGCGGGGACTATGGCTACACCTTC.

V usage is TRBV28 and J usage is TRBJ1-1; no definite D call. Germline V gene lookup returns CDR1 MDHEN and CDR2 SYDVKM. The CDR3 sequence is 13 residues long. With 8 bases removed from V and 0 bases from J, the gap between germline ends came to 10 bases. The CDR3 region is CASVHYMNTEAFF. CDR3 nucleotides: TGTGCCAGCGTACACTACATGAACACTGAAGCTTTCTTT.

The V gene is TRBV13, the J gene TRBJ1-3; a weak D match, TRBD1 (6 bases). The CDR3 spans 16 residues. Germline CDR1 PRHDT, CDR2 FYEKMQ (reference sequence). Deletions cut 5 bases from V and 2 bases from J, with 16 bases between. In nucleotides, the CDR3 is TGTGCCAGCAGCCCGAACCCGGGGGGCGCTGGAAACACCATATATTTT. Protein sequence: CASSPNPGGAGNTIYF.

V is TRBV6-1 and J is TRBJ1-2, with 7 bases lining up with TRBD1. Germline CDR1 is MNHNS and CDR2 is SASEGT. The CDR3 is 15 residues long. The trim removed 10 bases at V and 4 bases at J, leaving 15 bases unmatched. This CDR3 reads CAIFVPGGGVYGYTF. CDR3 DNA: TGTGCCATTTTCGTCCCGGGAGGGGGCGTCTATGGCTACACCTTC.

The rearrangement joins TRBV6-6 to TRBJ1-3, with a possible D match to TRBD1 (6 bases). The germline CDR1 and CDR2 sequences are MNHNY and SVGAGI (reference sequence). V dropped 2 bases and J dropped 4 bases, with 9 bases sitting between them. The CDR3 has 14 residues. The CDR3 nucleotides are TGTGCCAGCAGTTACGCTGGACAGGGAAACACCATATATTTT. This sequence encodes CASSYAGQGNTIYF.

This clone was recorded a few times. One end of the junction is discordant with germline, which a read error may explain. V usage is TRBV7-9 and J usage is TRBJ2-3; D is possibly TRBD2 (6 bases). Germline assignment: CDR1 SEHNR and CDR2 FQNEAQ (reference sequence). CDR3 length: 15 residues. CDR3 DNA: TGTTCCAGCAGCTTAGCGGCAGGGCAGGCAGATACGCAGTATTTT. As protein: CSSSLAAGQADTQYF.

The chain recombines TRBV7-9 with TRBJ1-1; D unresolved. The CDR3 is 14 residues long. V gave up 0 bases and J gave up 2 bases, with 7 bases separating them. Germline assignment: CDR1 SEHNR and CDR2 FQNEAQ (reference sequence). CDR3 sequence reads: CASSLAEGNTEAFF. CDR3 in DNA: TGTGCCAGCAGCTTAGCGGAGGGTAACACTGAAGCTTTCTTT.

The V gene is TRBV15, the J gene TRBJ2-1; the D gene is possibly TRBD2 (5 bases). The CDR3 sequence is 15 residues long. V gave up 2 bases and J gave up 2 bases, with 10 bases separating them. Germline CDR1 and CDR2: LNHNV and YYDKDF (reference sequence). CDR3 sequence (DNA): TGTGCCACCAGCAGACAGCTAGCCCCCTACAATGAGCAGTTCTTC. Translating it yields CATSRQLAPYNEQFF.

V is TRBV10-2 and J is TRBJ1-3, with 9 bases that match TRBD1. V shed 8 bases and J 4 bases; nucleotides not matched to a gene: 6. This CDR3 spans 14 amino acids. CDR1 is WSHSY and CDR2 is SAAADI in the germline V gene. The chain's CDR3 is CASSTGGTGNTIYF. For the CDR3, the DNA is TGCGCCAGCTCAACAGGGGGCACAGGAAACACCATATATTTT.

This clone was seen only a few times. V gene TRBV29-1 combines with J gene TRBJ1-1; D is ambiguous. The CDR3 has 11 residues. V shed 1 base and J shed 5 bases, with 5 bases lying between them. Germline loops: CDR1 SQVTM, CDR2 ANQGSEA. This CDR3 is CSVEVYTEAFF. CDR3 DNA sequence: TGCAGCGTTGAAGTCTATACTGAAGCTTTCTTT. Using reference TRBV29-1 and TRBJ1-1 for the parts outside the CDR3, the full variable domain is SAVISQKPSRDICQRGTSLTIQCQVDSQVTMMFWYRQQPGQSLTLIATANQGSEATYESGFVIDKFPISRPNLTFSTLTVSNMSPEDSSIYLCSVEVYTEAFFGQGTRLTVV.

The CDR3, as DNA: TGTGCCAGTAGTATAGAACGGTATAACTATGGCTACACCTTC. Translating it yields CASSIERYNYGYTF. This sequence joins TRBV19 and TRBJ1-2; no firm D call. Per the germline V gene, CDR1 is LNHDA and CDR2 is SQIVND (reference sequence). The length of the CDR3 is 14 residues. V was shortened by 0 bases and J by 1 base, with 6 bases between the two germline ends.

The rearrangement uses TRBV28 and TRBJ1-3; no definite D call. This CDR3 has 18 amino acids. Germline assignment: CDR1 MDHEN and CDR2 SYDVKM. Trimming removed 7 bases from V and 3 bases from J, with 25 bases in between. The CDR3: CASTYGPGENYYGNTIYF. The CDR3 DNA reads as TGTGCCAGCACCTATGGGCCCGGGGAAAATTACTATGGAAACACCATATATTTT. The full variable domain, in which reference TRBV28 and TRBJ1-3 provide the parts outside the CDR3, is DVKVTQSSRYLVKRTGEKVFLECVQDMDHENMFWYRQDPGLGLRLIYFSYDVKMKEKGDIPEGYSVSREKKERFSLILESASTNQTSMYLCASTYGPGENYYGNTIYFGEGSWLTVV.

V gene TRBV7-9 combines with J gene TRBJ1-1; maybe TRBD1 (6 bases). Germline CDR1 is SEHNR and CDR2 is FQNEAQ (reference sequence). V lost 4 bases and J 3 bases, leaving 18 bases between the germline ends. This CDR3 contains 16 residues. CDR3 in amino acids: CASSSQYQGSDTEAFF. The CDR3 DNA reads as TGTGCCAGCAGCTCGCAATACCAGGGGTCGGACACTGAAGCTTTCTTT.

J is TRBJ2-7 and V is TRBV28; 11 bases match TRBD1. CDR3 length: 15 residues. The trim removed 3 bases at V and 5 bases at J, leaving 6 bases unmatched. Germline V gene lookup returns CDR1 MDHEN and CDR2 SYDVKM. The CDR3 spells CASSFRGQGVDEQYF. In nucleotides, the CDR3 is TGTGCCAGCAGTTTCAGGGGACAGGGGGTCGACGAGCAGTACTTC. The complete variable domain, with remaining parts taken from reference TRBV28 and TRBJ2-7, reads DVKVTQSSRYLVKRTGEKVFLECVQDMDHENMFWYRQDPGLGLRLIYFSYDVKMKEKGDIPEGYSVSREKKERFSLILESASTNQTSMYLCASSFRGQGVDEQYFGPGTRLTVT.

The chain is built from TRBV7-3 and TRBJ2-3, with TRBD2 matching over 9 bases. V dropped 5 bases and J dropped 11; count of bases not matched to a gene: 5. This CDR3 is built from 12 residues. The germline V gene encodes CDR1 SGHTA and CDR2 FQGTGA. CDR3 DNA sequence: TGTGCCAGCAGCCCGGCGGGGGGGCGGCAGTATTTT. Protein sequence: CASSPAGGRQYF.

V gene TRBV5-6 combines with J gene TRBJ2-7; the D gene is possibly TRBD1 (6 bases). Trimming cost V 4 bases and J 2 bases, with 10 bases left between them. This CDR3 is built from 13 residues. Germline-derived CDR1 and CDR2 are SGHDT and YYEEEE. The CDR3 here is CASSRTVAYEQYF. The CDR3, as DNA: TGTGCCAGCAGCCGGACAGTAGCCTACGAGCAGTACTTC.

The chain has TRBV6-5 and TRBJ1-3; D gene ambiguous. Germline V gives CDR1 MNHEY, CDR2 SVGAGI. V dropped 0 bases and J dropped 2 bases, with 8 bases sitting between them. This CDR3 has 15 amino acids. CDR3 bases: TGTGCCAGCAGTTACTCGATAACGGCTGGAAACACCATATATTTT. Translated: CASSYSITAGNTIYF.

The CDR3 nucleotides are TGTGCCAGCAGCTTAGGGCTAGCGGGGGGGTACGAGCAGTTCTTC. Translating gives CASSLGLAGGYEQFF. This sequence joins TRBV13 and TRBJ2-1; 12 bases are shared with TRBD2. CDR1 and CDR2 from the germline V gene are PRHDT and FYEKMQ (reference sequence). The V gene end was trimmed by 0 bases and the J gene end by 10 bases; junction bases not matched to a gene: 4. CDR3 length: 15 residues.

The chain carries TRBV29-1 and TRBJ1-2; no clear D. Germline V gives CDR1 SQVTM, CDR2 ANQGSEA. The CDR3 is 11 amino acids. Trimming cost V 6 bases and J 8 bases, with 13 bases left between them. The chain's CDR3 is CSVDSGVGYTF. CDR3 sequence (DNA): TGCAGCGTCGACTCCGGGGTCGGCTACACCTTC.

This clone came up a few times. This chain links TRBV5-1 with TRBJ2-6; the D gene is possibly TRBD2 (5 bases). There are 16 residues in the CDR3. V was trimmed by 6 bases and J by 0 bases, leaving 13 bases between them. CDR1 and CDR2 (germline): SGHRS, YFSETQ. The DNA for the CDR3 is TGCGCCAGCACCGGACTCCTTTTCTCTGGGGCCAACGTCCTGACTTTC. It encodes CASTGLLFSGANVLTF. Based on the CDR3 plus reference TRBV5-1 and TRBJ2-6, the full variable domain is KAGVTQTPRYLIKTRGQQVTLSCSPISGHRSVSWYQQTPGQGLQFLFEYFSETQRNKGNFPGRFSGRQFSNSRSEMNVSTLELGDSALYLCASTGLLFSGANVLTFGAGSRLTVL.

This clone was observed a single time. The chain joins TRBV28 to TRBJ2-7; 12 bases line up with TRBD1. CDR1 is MDHEN and CDR2 is SYDVKM in the germline V gene. This CDR3 spans 15 amino acids. The J segment lost 5 bases and the V segment lost 6 bases, leaving 8 bases of the junction unmatched. The CDR3 nucleotides are TGTGCCAGCAGCCTTACCGGGACAGGGGGCAACGAGCAGTACTTC. It codes for CASSLTGTGGNEQYF.

The rearrangement uses TRBV19 and TRBJ2-2; D is unresolved. The length of the CDR3 is 13 residues. From germline, CDR1 is LNHDA and CDR2 SQIVND (reference sequence). V was cut by 0 bases and J by 7 bases, with 6 bases left in between. The CDR3 region has the DNA TGTGCCAGTAGTATAGATAACTACGGGGAGCTGTTTTTT. This codes for CASSIDNYGELFF. Drawing the rest from reference TRBV19 and TRBJ2-2, the complete variable domain is DGGITQSPKYLFRKEGQNVTLSCEQNLNHDAMYWYRQDPGQGLRLIYYSQIVNDFQKGDIAEGYSVSREKKESFPLTVTSAQKNPTAFYLCASSIDNYGELFFGEGSRLTVL.